The 16 T cell receptor beta chains below were found in one sample sequenced in a study of blood T cell repertoires in COVID-19. Measured with immunoSEQ multiplex PCR; TCRdb has only the in-frame clones, and not every one. The sample contains approximately 170,000 clones, roughly 80% of which appear only once. Sequencing was done on a sample of PBMCs or T cells enriched from blood (not recorded which). The receptor set was obtained from a woman between 50 and 59 years old who had recovered from COVID-19.

The V gene is TRBV12-3 or TRBV12-4, the J gene TRBJ2-3; TRBD2 agrees at 7 bases. Trimming removed 7 bases from V and 9 bases from J; junction bases left unmatched: 7. The CDR3 is made up of 12 amino acids. CDR3 region: CASTRTRPTQYF. The CDR3 nucleotides are TGTGCCAGCACTCGGACTAGACCGACGCAGTATTTT.

The V gene is TRBV18, the J gene TRBJ1-2; D gene uncertain. Between the trimmed V and J ends, which lost 2 bases and 7 bases, there was a span of 11 bases. This CDR3 has 13 amino acids. Germline V CDR1 and CDR2: KGHSH, LQKENI. The CDR3, as DNA: TGTGCCAGCTCACCAAGCCCCGAGAGTGGCTACACCTTC. Translating it yields CASSPSPESGYTF.

As to this clone: This sample includes further DNA sequences coding for the same CDR3. The rearrangement uses TRBV29-1 and TRBJ2-1; TRBD2 agrees at 9 bases. This CDR3 contains 15 residues. The germline CDR1 and CDR2 sequences are SQVTM and ANQGSEA. V lost 0 bases, J lost 8 bases, and 8 bases stayed unmatched. The CDR3 DNA sequence: TGCAGCGTTGAAGATCAGGCGGGAGGGCCGGATGAGCAGTTCTTC. It yields the protein CSVEDQAGGPDEQFF.

This chain connects TRBV7-9 to TRBJ2-3, with TRBD2 matching over 7 bases. V was clipped by 2 bases and J by 1 base; unmatched bases: 3. The CDR3 runs to 15 residues. CDR1 and CDR2 (germline): SEHNR, FQNEAQ (reference sequence). The CDR3 protein is CASSLYLAGTDTQYF. The CDR3 bases are TGTGCCAGCAGCTTATACCTAGCGGGCACAGATACGCAGTATTTT.

This rearrangement joins TRBV28 to TRBJ2-1; 9 positions agree with TRBD2. The trim removed 5 bases at V and 3 bases at J, leaving 2 bases unmatched. This CDR3 region has 14 residues. In germline, CDR1 is MDHEN, CDR2 SYDVKM. The CDR3 DNA reads TGTGCCAGCAGTGGGACTAGCAGCTACAATGAGCAGTTCTTC. Its protein is CASSGTSSYNEQFF.

This chain links TRBV25-1 with TRBJ2-1, with D perhaps matching TRBD2 (6 bases). This CDR3 has 15 amino acids. Germline CDR1 MGHDK, CDR2 SYGVNS. Between the trimmed V and J ends, which lost 5 bases and 1 base, there was a span of 12 bases. CDR3 nucleotides: TGTGCCAGCAGTCCCTGGGGGGAATCCTACAATGAGCAGTTCTTC. It encodes CASSPWGESYNEQFF.

The chain carries TRBV5-1 and TRBJ1-6; 9 positions match TRBD1. V lost 7 bases to trimming and J lost 9 bases; unmatched junction nucleotides: 5. In germline, CDR1 is SGHRS, CDR2 YFSETQ. CDR3 length: 13 residues. DNA for the CDR3: TGCGCCAGCGGGACAGGGTTGGGTTCACCCCTCCACTTT. Protein: CASGTGLGSPLHF.

The chain joins TRBV7-2 to TRBJ2-7, with D unclear. Per the germline V gene, CDR1 is SGHTA and CDR2 is FQGNSA. V lost 1 base to trimming and J lost 0 bases, with 16 bases between them. This CDR3 is built from 17 residues. For the CDR3, the DNA is TGTGCCAGCAGCTTAGGTGAATTGGGCCCCAACTCCTACGAGCAGTACTTC. It is translated as CASSLGELGPNSYEQYF.

J is TRBJ2-7 and V is TRBV7-2; D might be TRBD1 (6 bases). V lost 9 bases to trimming and J lost 0 bases, with 15 bases between them. Looked up from germline, CDR1 is SGHTA and CDR2 is FQGNSA. The CDR3 has 14 residues. The CDR3 here is CASEQGGSSYEQYF. CDR3 nucleotide sequence: TGTGCCAGTGAGCAAGGGGGTAGCTCCTACGAGCAGTACTTC.

Many counts were recorded for this clone. The chain recombines TRBV3-1 (or the pseudogene TRBV3-2) with TRBJ1-6, with D perhaps matching TRBD1 (5 bases). CDR1 is LGHDT, CDR2 YNNKEL, per germline (reference sequence). With 0 bases removed from V and 8 bases from J, the gap between germline ends came to 17 bases. This CDR3 spans 17 amino acids. In DNA form, the CDR3 reads TGTGCCAGCAGCCAAGAATTTGGGGAGGGGACTTATTCACCCCTCCACTTT. It codes for CASSQEFGEGTYSPLHF.

This clone was observed a handful of times. The chain employs TRBV4-1 and TRBJ1-3; D is uncertain. The V end was cut by 3 bases, the J end by 0 bases, with 9 bases between. CDR1 and CDR2 (germline): MGHRA, YSYEKL. The CDR3 is made up of 15 amino acids. The CDR3, as DNA: TGCGCCAGCAGCCAGGTCCCTAGCTCTGGAAACACCATATATTTT. It translates to CASSQVPSSGNTIYF.

This chain links TRBV10-3 with TRBJ2-3; 9 nucleotides match TRBD2. The germline V gene has CDR1 ENHRY and CDR2 SYGVKD. The CDR3 is 14 residues long. V lost 8 bases to trimming and J lost 1 base; unmatched junction nucleotides: 4. The DNA of the CDR3 is TGTGCCATCGGGGCGGGAGGGCGCACAGATACGCAGTATTTT. It translates to CAIGAGGRTDTQYF.

V gene TRBV5-4 combines with J gene TRBJ1-1; D ambiguous. Trimming took 1 base from V and 3 from J, leaving 10 bases between them. The CDR3 loop spans 14 amino acids. The germline V gene has CDR1 SGHNT and CDR2 YYREEE (reference sequence). The CDR3 nucleotides are TGTGCCAGCAGCTTGAGCGGCGTGGACACTGAAGCTTTCTTT. Its protein product is CASSLSGVDTEAFF. Full variable domain (rest looked up from reference TRBV5-4 and TRBJ1-1): ETGVTQSPTHLIKTRGQQVTLRCSSQSGHNTVSWYQQALGQGPQFIFQYYREEENGRGNFPPRFSGLQFPNYSSELNVNALELDDSALYLCASSLSGVDTEAFFGQGTRLTVV.

J is TRBJ1-1 and V is TRBV18; 7 bases line up with TRBD1. Germline V CDR1 and CDR2: KGHSH, LQKENI. The CDR3 length is 14 residues. J lost 2 bases, V lost 6 bases, and 6 bases had no gene match. CDR3 residues: CASSPGQANTEAFF. CDR3 nucleotide sequence: TGTGCCAGCTCGCCCGGACAGGCCAACACTGAAGCTTTCTTT.

The chain carries TRBV2 and TRBJ1-1; D is ambiguous. The CDR3 length is 14 residues. V gave up 4 bases and J gave up 0 bases, with 9 bases separating them. Germline V lookup: CDR1 SNHLY, CDR2 FYNNEI. The CDR3 protein is CASSVARLNTEAFF. The CDR3 nucleotides are TGTGCCAGCAGTGTGGCCAGATTGAACACTGAAGCTTTCTTT.

V is TRBV7-6 and J is TRBJ2-1; D gene ambiguous. CDR1 SGHVS and CDR2 FNYEAQ come from the germline V gene. With 2 bases removed from V and 6 bases from J, the gap between germline ends came to 8 bases. The CDR3 is made up of 13 amino acids. CDR3 nucleotides: TGTGCCAGCAGCTTAAAGCGAAGCAATGAGCAGTTCTTC. This translates into CASSLKRSNEQFF. The full variable domain, rest sourced from reference TRBV7-6 and TRBJ2-1, is GAGVSQSPRYKVTKRGQDVALRCDPISGHVSLYWYRQALGQGPEFLTYFNYEAQQDKSGLPNDRFSAERPEGSISTLTIQRTEQRDSAMYRCASSLKRSNEQFFGPGTRLTVL.